A single sample is the source of the 17 T cell receptor beta chains below, sequenced in a study of post-analysis software for immune sequencing data. TCR beta libraries were prepared from cDNA with unique molecular identifiers. TCRdb analysed the PCR reads with MiXCR anew, one entry per CDR3 protein. The sample has around 770,000 distinct CDR3 sequences; about 43% are singletons. Study-wide findings and caveats: Several TRBV segments were more frequent in patients than controls; TRBV5-6, TRBV5-1 and TRBV20-1 belonged to this group.

Their antigen targets remain unknown. The sample taken for sequencing was blood. These receptors were obtained from a girl aged 10 to 17 with multiple sclerosis.

The chain joins TRBV7-2 to TRBJ2-3; TRBD2 aligns across 7 bases. This CDR3 is built from 14 residues. With V trimmed by 5 bases and J by 4 bases, 6 bases remained unmatched. Germline V gene sequence: CDR1 SGHTA, CDR2 FQGNSA. In nucleotides, the CDR3 is TGTGCCAGCAGCCGCAGGGAGGGCCCAGATACGCAGTATTTT. Residues: CASSRREGPDTQYF.

The chain has TRBV7-8 and TRBJ2-1, with D hard to call. This CDR3 comprises 15 residues. Trimming pared 5 bases from V and 2 bases from J, leaving 13 bases between. The germline CDR1 and CDR2 sequences are SGHVS and FQNEAQ. CDR3: CASSPPRAAYNEQFF. CDR3 sequence (DNA): TGTGCCAGCAGCCCCCCTCGGGCAGCCTACAATGAGCAGTTCTTC.

The chain is built from TRBV27 and TRBJ2-4; D is tentatively TRBD1 or TRBD2 (5 bases each). CDR1 and CDR2 (germline): MNHEY, SMNVEV (reference sequence). V was clipped by 5 bases and J by 13 bases, with 12 bases between them. This CDR3 has 11 amino acids. In DNA, the CDR3 is TGTGCCAGCAGTGCAGGGAGAGAGCAGTACTTC. Residues: CASSAGREQYF.

This clonotype appeared a few times. The CDR3 coding sequence is TGCGCCAGCAGCTTGTTGTTGCAGCAAGAGACCCAGTACTTC. Its translation: CASSLLLQQETQYF. The chain carries TRBV5-1 and TRBJ2-5; D gene unclear. The V end lost 1 base, the J end lost 2 bases, and 9 bases lay between the germline ends. Germline V gene data show CDR1 as SGHRS and CDR2 as YFSETQ. This CDR3 is 14 amino acids long.

The chain joins TRBV11-3 to TRBJ2-1, with TRBD2 matching 12 bases. Trimming at V came to 5 bases and at J to 10 bases, leaving 12 bases not matched to a gene. Germline V gene sequence: CDR1 SGHNT, CDR2 YENEEA. This CDR3 comprises 16 residues. For the CDR3, the DNA is TGTGCCAGCAGCCCGAGGACTAGCGGGAATAATGGAGAGCAGTTCTTC. Protein sequence: CASSPRTSGNNGEQFF.

This chain connects TRBV9 to TRBJ1-4, with 10 bases matching TRBD1. The CDR3 is 14 residues long. CDR1 and CDR2 (germline): SGDLS, YYNGEE. J lost 8 bases, V lost 4 bases, and 5 bases had no gene match. CDR3 DNA sequence: TGTGCCAGCAGCCTAGGGACAGGGGAGGAAAAACTGTTTTTT. Its translation: CASSLGTGEEKLFF.

The gene calls are TRBV11-2 and TRBJ1-2; D gene uncertain. This CDR3 contains 14 residues. Trimming left V 0 bases short and J 5 bases short, with 10 bases between. CDR1 is SGHAT and CDR2 is FQNNGV in the germline V gene. The CDR3, as DNA: TGTGCCAGCAGCTTAGAACAGACGGTATATGGCTACACCTTC. Amino acids: CASSLEQTVYGYTF.

This clonotype was seen only a few times. The CDR3 loop reads CASSLRGLAGWDGDTQYF. The CDR3 DNA sequence: TGTGCCAGCAGCTTACGCGGTCTAGCGGGATGGGATGGAGATACGCAGTATTTT. This chain joins TRBV7-2 and TRBJ2-3; 9 bases align to TRBD2. J gave up 5 bases and V 2 bases, and 14 bases lay outside the gene matches. CDR3 size: 18 residues. Germline assignment: CDR1 SGHTA and CDR2 FQGNSA.

This clonotype has only one observation. The chain has TRBV4-3 and TRBJ2-7; TRBD2 is a possible D gene (6 bases). The CDR3 covers 14 residues. CDR1 and CDR2 (germline): LGHNA, YSLEER. The germline V and J ends were trimmed by 2 bases and 5 bases, with 13 bases remaining between them. CDR3 residues: CASSQIGAGNEQYF. Written as DNA, the CDR3 is TGCGCCAGCAGCCAAATTGGCGCGGGAAACGAGCAGTACTTC.

This clonotype has a count of ten or more. The junction shows a germline mismatch at one end, possibly a read error. The chain uses TRBV5-1 and TRBJ2-7; D not resolved. CDR3 length equals 10 residues. Germline V CDR1 and CDR2: SGHRS, YFSETQ. This CDR3 reads CASSSYEQYF. The CDR3 region has the DNA TGTGCCAGCAGTTCCTACGAGCAGTACTTC.

The V gene is TRBV24-1, the J gene TRBJ2-7; D perhaps matches TRBD1 (5 bases). The CDR3 covers 15 residues. Germline CDR1 KGHDR, CDR2 SFDVKD. The V and J ends lost 2 bases and 7 bases respectively, with 17 bases between them. The CDR3 DNA is TGTGCCACCAGTGATTCTCTCTGGGGCCCTGAGGAGCAGTACTTC. Translating gives CATSDSLWGPEEQYF.

Only a few counts were recorded for this clonotype. V is TRBV7-2 and J is TRBJ2-7; no reliable D call. Per the germline V gene, CDR1 is SGHTA and CDR2 is FQGNSA. The CDR3 has 14 amino acids. Trimming stripped 5 bases from V and 2 bases from J, with 13 bases between. Here the CDR3 reads CASSPRATPYEQYF. The CDR3 nucleotides read TGTGCCAGCAGCCCACGGGCAACGCCCTACGAGCAGTACTTC.

The rearrangement links TRBV7-6 to TRBJ2-4; tentatively, D is TRBD1 or TRBD2 (5 bases each). The J call could be wrong; TRBJ2-7 is a better fit for the DNA end. From germline, CDR1 is SGHVS and CDR2 FNYEAQ. There are 15 residues in the CDR3. In nucleotides, the CDR3 is TGTGCCAGCAGCTTAACCCGGGGCAGGGACTACGAGCAGTACTTC. It is translated as CASSLTRGRDYEQYF.

The chain uses TRBV4-1 and TRBJ2-5; 7 bases fit TRBD1. The DNA end is a closer match to TRBJ2-7, so the J assignment may be wrong. The CDR3 covers 13 residues. The V gene's germline CDR1 is MGHRA and CDR2 YSYEKL. CDR3 region: CASGTVGLDEQYF. The DNA of the CDR3 is TGCGCCAGCGGGACAGTAGGGTTGGACGAGCAGTACTTC.

This clonotype occurred a few times. In DNA, the CDR3 is TGTGCCAGCAGTTACTCGGCGGACAGCTATGGCTACACCTTC. It is translated as CASSYSADSYGYTF. The chain combines TRBV6-5 with TRBJ1-2; D perhaps matches TRBD1 (6 bases). The CDR3 loop spans 14 amino acids. Germline CDR1 reads MNHEY; CDR2 reads SVGAGI. Deletions cut 0 bases from V and 4 bases from J, with 9 bases between.

The chain is built from TRBV7-2 and TRBJ2-5; 7 nucleotides line up with TRBD2. In germline, CDR1 is SGHTA, CDR2 FQGNSA. The V gene end was trimmed by 5 bases and the J gene end by 2 bases; junction bases not matched to a gene: 11. The CDR3 extends over 16 amino acids. The DNA of the CDR3 is TGTGCCAGCAGCAGAGTCAGCAGCGGGAAGCAAGAGACCCAGTACTTC. Amino acid sequence: CASSRVSSGKQETQYF.

Only a few counts were recorded for this clonotype. The chain employs TRBV6-2 or TRBV6-3 and TRBJ2-1; the D gene is possibly TRBD2 (6 bases). The DNA end is more similar to TRBJ2-7, so the J call may be wrong. CDR1 and CDR2 from the germline V gene are MNHEY and SVGEGT. The CDR3 is 15 residues long. The CDR3 region is CASRGTDYPYNEQYF. The CDR3 bases are TGTGCCAGCAGGGGGACGGACTACCCCTACAATGAGCAGTACTTC.